The rows below give T cell receptor beta chains drawn from one sample of a study of regulatory T cells in long-lasting Graves disease. TCRdb used MiXCR to reprocess the multiplex PCR reads, holding one entry per CDR3 protein. Counted here are 400,000 to 650,000 distinct CDR3 sequences, roughly a sixth occurring once; the ten biggest clones make up more than 20%. This sample also appeared in a second study, on T cells in Graves' hyperthyroidism and ophthalmopathy.

Source: peripheral blood mononuclear cells (PBMCs), taken at new diagnosis, from a patient treated with antithyroid drugs. Source of these receptors: a woman aged 40-60 years with Graves disease. Both conserved end residues are part of each CDR3. The order of the fields is clone size, D gene, V gene, J gene, CDR3 DNA, CDR3 protein. The D gene is left open where the match is weak. Rows give clone size only sometimes, using once, few, many, or a class for an expanded clone.

-	TRBD1	TRBV10-3	TRBJ1-6	TGTGCCATCAGTGAAGCCTCAGGGGGTGGTTCACCCCTCCACTTT	CAISEASGGGSPLHF
few	-	TRBV2	TRBJ1-2	TGTGCCAGCAGTTTCGAAAGCAACTATGGCTACACCTTC	CASSFESNYGYTF
many	-	TRBV5-1	TRBJ1-6	TGCGCCAGCAGGGGGGGAGGGGAGAATTCACCCCTCCACTTT	CASRGGGENSPLHF
-	TRBD1	TRBV13	TRBJ1-1	TGTGCCAGCAACACGCGACAGGGGAAGAACACTGAAGCTTTCTTT	CASNTRQGKNTEAFF
-	-	TRBV28	TRBJ2-2	TGTGCCAGCACCAATGGGGGATTCTCCGGGGAGCTGTTTTTT	CASTNGGFSGELFF
few	-	TRBV6-1	TRBJ1-4	TGTGCCAGCGCCAGCTCGCTTGAAAAACTGTTTTTT	CASASSLEKLFF
few	TRBD1	TRBV9	TRBJ1-2	TGTGCCAGCAGCGAGCGAACAGGGGGCGCGATTCCTGGCTACACCTTC	CASSERTGGAIPGYTF
few	-	TRBV4-1	TRBJ2-3	TGCGCCAGCAGCCAAGTACCAGGCGGGGGCGGCCCTAGCACAGATACGCAGTATTTT	CASSQVPGGGGPSTDTQYF
-	TRBD1	TRBV7-9	TRBJ1-2	TGTGCCAGCAGCAGCCGGGACAGGGGTGTCTACACCTTC	CASSSRDRGVYTF
many	TRBD1	TRBV10-3	TRBJ2-7	TGTGCCTCTGGGGACAGGGACTACGAGCAGTACTTC	CASGDRDYEQYF
few	-	TRBV2	TRBJ2-1	TGTGCCAGCAGTGAATTCCTTGGGCCTGAAAATGAGCAGTTCTTC	CASSEFLGPENEQFF
-	-	TRBV5-6	TRBJ1-1	TGTGCCAGCAGCTTTTACCCCACTTTACAGGCGCTAAACACTGAAGCTTTCTTT	CASSFYPTLQALNTEAFF
-	TRBD1	TRBV11-2	TRBJ2-1	TGTGCCAGCAGCGGTCTCGGGGACAGGGTGGGGAATGAGCAGTTCTTC	CASSGLGDRVGNEQFF
many	-	TRBV4-1	TRBJ1-2	TGCGCCAGCAGCCAGGTGGGACGCTCCTATGGCTACACCTTC	CASSQVGRSYGYTF
many	TRBD1	TRBV30	TRBJ1-3	TGTGCCTGGAGTAAAGGGACAGCCACCTCTGGAAACACCATATATTTT	CAWSKGTATSGNTIYF
few	TRBD2	TRBV28	TRBJ2-1	TGTGCCAGCACGGCGGGGGGTATCTACAATGAGCAGTTCTTC	CASTAGGIYNEQFF
many	-	TRBV28	TRBJ2-1	TGTGCCAGCAGTTTAGCGATCTTGAATGAGCAGTTCTTC	CASSLAILNEQFF
-	-	TRBV12-5	TRBJ2-4	TGTGCTAGTGGGGGTGGGCCGGGTAGCAAAAACATTCAGTACTTC	CASGGGPGSKNIQYF
few	-	TRBV7-2	TRBJ1-1	TGTGCCAGCAGCTTAGCGCCGGGGCTAGGAGACACTGAAGCTTTCTTT	CASSLAPGLGDTEAFF
many	TRBD1	TRBV12-3/TRBV12-4	TRBJ1-5	TGTGCCAGCAGTCTCGGGACAGAACAGCCCCAGCATTTT	CASSLGTEQPQHF
-	-	TRBV29-1	TRBJ1-2	TGCAGCGTTGGGACCGGGGTCTATGGCTACACCTTC	CSVGTGVYGYTF
few	-	TRBV4-1	TRBJ2-1	TGCGCCAGCAGCCAAGACGTCCGGGAGGGGGCCAATGAGCAGTTCTTC	CASSQDVREGANEQFF
-	-	TRBV12-3/TRBV12-4	TRBJ1-2	TGTGCCAGCAGTTTAGCCGCCCATGGCTACACCTTC	CASSLAAHGYTF
many	-	TRBV28	TRBJ2-7	TGTGCCAGCAGTTTAGGGGAGTGGAGTGAGCAGTACTTC	CASSLGEWSEQYF